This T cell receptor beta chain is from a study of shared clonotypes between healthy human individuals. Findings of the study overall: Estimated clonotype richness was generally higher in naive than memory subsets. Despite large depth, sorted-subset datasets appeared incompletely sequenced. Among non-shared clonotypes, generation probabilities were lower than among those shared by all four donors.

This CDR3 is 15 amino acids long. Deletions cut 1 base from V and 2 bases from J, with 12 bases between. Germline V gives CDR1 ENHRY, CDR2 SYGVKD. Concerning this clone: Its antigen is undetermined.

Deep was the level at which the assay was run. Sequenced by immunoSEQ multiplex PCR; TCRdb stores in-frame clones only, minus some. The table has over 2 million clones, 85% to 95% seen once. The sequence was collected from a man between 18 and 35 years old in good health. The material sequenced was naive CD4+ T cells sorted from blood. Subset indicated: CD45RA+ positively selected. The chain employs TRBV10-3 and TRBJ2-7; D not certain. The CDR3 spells CAISELDSSTYEQYF. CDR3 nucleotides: TGTGCCATCAGTGAGTTAGACTCATCAACCTACGAGCAGTACTTC.